This T cell receptor beta chain appears in the sequencing data of a study of response to subunit inactivated influenza vaccine. Findings and caveats of the study: Each seasonal flu vaccination may recruit only limited new T cells, authors suggested.

TCRdb ran MiXCR on the RT-PCR reads and lists one entry per CDR3 protein. The data hold 500,000 or so distinct CDR3 sequences, with more than 15% observed a single time. This clonotype was found a few times. What it binds is unknown. Germline V lookup: CDR1 SGHTA, CDR2 FQGNSA. The CDR3 consists of 16 residues. V shed 3 bases, J shed 2 bases, and the junction held 6 bases outside the gene matches. The chain employs TRBV7-2 and TRBJ2-7, with 11 positions matching TRBD2. The clonotype was recovered from a man between 50 and 70 years old who received an inactivated influenza vaccine. The sequencing used CD4+ T cells sorted from PBMCs, collected about 24 months after vaccination. DNA for the CDR3: TGTGCCAGCAGCTTTAGTTTAGCGGGAGGGACCTACGAGCAGTACTTC. Translating gives CASSFSLAGGTYEQYF.